The clone carrying this TCR beta chain appeared a few times. The target antigen is unknown. The sample belongs to a study of T-cell memory formation after mild COVID-19. TCRdb reprocessed the 5' RACE reads via MiXCR and lists one record per CDR3 protein. The sample has under 300,000 distinct CDR3 sequences, 7% to 10% seen once. Overall study findings and caveats: Mainly in CM and EM were contracting CD4+ clones; CD8+ were in EMRA. Pre-infection memory already had some responding clones, implying cross-reactive memory joined.

Sequencing was done on a sample of PBMCs or a T cell subset sorted from them (not recorded which). The clonotype was recovered from a young man who had mild COVID-19 (a few samples of this study predate the infection). Cell type and time point are not known.

The CDR3 spells CASSWASGAYEQYF. In DNA form, the CDR3 reads TGTGCCAGCAGTTGGGCTAGCGGGGCCTACGAGCAGTACTTC. This chain connects TRBV12-3 or TRBV12-4 to TRBJ2-7; 9 bases are a match to TRBD2. The CDR3 spans 14 residues. With V trimmed by 4 bases and J by 2 bases, 3 bases remained unmatched.